The 25 T cell receptor beta chains reported below all come from one sample, sequenced in a study of T cells in localized non-small cell lung cancer. The repertoire was sequenced with immunoSEQ multiplex PCR; TCRdb's copy has only in-frame clones and lacks some. In the table there are 25,000 to 35,000 clones, 70% to 90% of which are singletons. This material consisted of peripheral blood mononuclear cells, taken before any cancer treatment. These receptors were obtained from a woman aged 40-69 years with stage III lung adenocarcinoma.

The V call is TRBV27, the J call TRBJ2-7; TRBD2 might be the D (6 bases). V was shortened by 3 bases and J by 4 bases, with 10 bases between the two germline ends. The germline CDR1 and CDR2 sequences are MNHEY and SMNVEV (reference sequence). The CDR3 runs to 13 residues. As DNA, the CDR3 is TGTGCCAGCAGTTTCCTAGGGACTTACGAGCAGTACTTC. Translated, it gives CASSFLGTYEQYF.

The chain couples TRBV11-2 to TRBJ1-6; D remains unclear. CDR3 length: 15 amino acids. Per germline, CDR1 SGHAT and CDR2 FQNNGV. Trimming shortened V by 2 bases and J by 9 bases, and 14 bases separated the two germline ends. The CDR3 sequence is CASSLRVRVSSPLHF. The CDR3 coding sequence is TGTGCCAGCAGCTTAAGGGTTAGGGTTTCTTCACCCCTCCACTTT.

This clone was recorded only once. J is TRBJ2-1 and V is TRBV7-6; 8 bases align to TRBD2. The CDR3 is 19 amino acids. From germline, CDR1 is SGHVS and CDR2 FNYEAQ. After removal of 0 bases from V and 6 bases from J, the junction contained 16 bases not matched to a gene. Written as DNA, the CDR3 is TGTGCCAGCAGCTTAGCTATGACTAGCGTGTGGGAGCTAGTCAATGAGCAGTTCTTC. Amino acid sequence: CASSLAMTSVWELVNEQFF.

The chain employs TRBV4-1 and TRBJ2-3; 10 positions agree with TRBD2. Germline V gives CDR1 MGHRA, CDR2 YSYEKL. The junction had 10 bases not matched to a gene; V was cut back by 2 bases and J by 5 bases. The CDR3 runs to 17 residues. The CDR3 region has the DNA TGCGCCAGCAGCCAAAGCGCTCTAGCGGGAGAGGTAGATACGCAGTATTTT. Its translation is CASSQSALAGEVDTQYF.

The V and J genes are TRBV19 and TRBJ2-7, with TRBD2 matching over 8 bases. From germline, CDR1 is LNHDA and CDR2 SQIVND (reference sequence). This CDR3 region has 15 residues. J lost 0 bases, V lost 6 bases, and 7 bases had no gene match. The DNA of the CDR3 is TGTGCCAGTAGCGACGGGGGGGCAAGCTCCTACGAGCAGTACTTC. This codes for CASSDGGASSYEQYF. The variable domain in full, completed from reference TRBV19 and TRBJ2-7, reads DGGITQSPKYLFRKEGQNVTLSCEQNLNHDAMYWYRQDPGQGLRLIYYSQIVNDFQKGDIAEGYSVSREKKESFPLTVTSAQKNPTAFYLCASSDGGASSYEQYFGPGTRLTVT.

The chain couples TRBV5-4 to TRBJ2-5, with D possibly being TRBD1 (5 bases). Germline CDR1 and CDR2: SGHNT and YYREEE (reference sequence). Trimming removed 0 bases at V and 4 bases at J, with 16 bases between. The CDR3 contains 16 residues. The CDR3 DNA reads as TGTGCCAGCAGCTTGGCGGTAGGGGCGTTGGGAGAGACCCAGTACTTC. Translating gives CASSLAVGALGETQYF.

The chain couples TRBV4-1 to TRBJ1-3, with 9 nucleotides matching TRBD1. CDR1 and CDR2 (germline): MGHRA, YSYEKL. The CDR3 is made up of 18 amino acids. The ends lost 4 bases at V and 1 base at J; junction bases unmatched: 11. CDR3 region: CASSRISDRGTSGNTIYF. The CDR3 DNA is TGCGCCAGCAGCCGAATTTCGGACAGGGGAACTTCTGGAAACACCATATATTTT.

This clone showed up just once. This chain joins TRBV7-2 and TRBJ2-7; D may match TRBD1 or TRBD2 (5 bases each). The CDR3 contains 15 residues. Trimming removed 2 bases from V and 5 bases from J, with 16 bases in between. Looked up from germline, CDR1 is SGHTA and CDR2 is FQGNSA. The CDR3 sequence: CASSLSERGMDEQYF. The CDR3 DNA is TGTGCCAGCAGCTTAAGCGAGAGGGGCATGGACGAGCAGTACTTC. The full variable domain, its missing parts supplied by reference TRBV7-2 and TRBJ2-7, is GAGVSQSPSNKVTEKGKDVELRCDPISGHTALYWYRQSLGQGLEFLIYFQGNSAPDKSGLPSDRFSAERTGGSVSTLTIQRTQQEDSAVYLCASSLSERGMDEQYFGPGTRLTVT.

This sequence joins TRBV5-1 and TRBJ1-4; possible D gene TRBD1, 6 bases. The CDR3 is made up of 16 amino acids. Germline V lookup: CDR1 SGHRS, CDR2 YFSETQ. The V and J ends lost 4 bases and 8 bases respectively, with 21 bases between them. In nucleotides, the CDR3 is TGCGCCAGCAGCGAACAGGGCGGCGGAGGAAGGGAAAAACTGTTTTTT. It encodes CASSEQGGGGREKLFF. Variable domain in full (rest from reference TRBV5-1 and TRBJ1-4): KAGVTQTPRYLIKTRGQQVTLSCSPISGHRSVSWYQQTPGQGLQFLFEYFSETQRNKGNFPGRFSGRQFSNSRSEMNVSTLELGDSALYLCASSEQGGGGREKLFFGSGTQLSVL.

The chain joins TRBV4-2 to TRBJ2-1; tentative D call: TRBD2 (6 bases). Per germline, CDR1 LGHNA and CDR2 YNFKEQ. Trimming shortened V by 4 bases and J by 6 bases, and 25 bases separated the two germline ends. The CDR3 sequence is 18 residues long. CDR3 protein: CASSPLEQRAEYSNEQFF. DNA of the CDR3: TGTGCCAGCAGCCCCCTCGAGCAGCGGGCCGAGTACAGCAATGAGCAGTTCTTC.

The V and J genes are TRBV11-1 and TRBJ2-7; TRBD2 matches 14 bases. The trim removed 5 bases at V and 6 bases at J, leaving 18 bases unmatched. The CDR3 runs to 19 residues. Germline CDR1 and CDR2: SGHAT and FQDESV (reference sequence). The CDR3 spells CASSPGLAGANRAHGEQYF. CDR3 DNA sequence: TGTGCCAGCAGCCCGGGACTAGCGGGAGCCAACCGGGCTCACGGCGAGCAGTACTTC. The complete variable domain, with remaining parts taken from reference TRBV11-1 and TRBJ2-7, reads EAEVAQSPRYKITEKSQAVAFWCDPISGHATLYWYRQILGQGPELLVQFQDESVVDDSQLPKDRFSAERLKGVDSTLKIQPAELGDSAMYLCASSPGLAGANRAHGEQYFGPGTRLTVT.

V usage is TRBV7-9 and J usage is TRBJ2-1, with D tentatively TRBD1 (6 bases). V was shortened by 4 bases and J by 0 bases, with 22 bases between the two germline ends. The CDR3 is 19 amino acids. The germline gives CDR1 SEHNR, CDR2 FQNEAQ (reference sequence). The CDR3 coding sequence is TGTGCCAGCAGCTACCCTGCTCGACAGGTCCAAAGCTCCTACAATGAGCAGTTCTTC. It specifies CASSYPARQVQSSYNEQFF.

This chain uses TRBV11-2 with TRBJ2-7; 11 bases are a match to TRBD2. The germline V gene has CDR1 SGHAT and CDR2 FQNNGV. Trimming at V came to 3 bases and at J to 1 base, leaving 2 bases not matched to a gene. The CDR3 loop spans 15 amino acids. The CDR3 DNA sequence: TGTGCCAGCAGCTTTAGCGGGGGGGCTTCCTACGAGCAGTACTTC. Its translation: CASSFSGGASYEQYF. Combining the CDR3 with reference TRBV11-2 and TRBJ2-7 gives the whole variable domain EAGVAQSPRYKIIEKRQSVAFWCNPISGHATLYWYQQILGQGPKLLIQFQNNGVVDDSQLPKDRFSAERLKGVDSTLKIQPAKLEDSAVYLCASSFSGGASYEQYFGPGTRLTVT.

V is TRBV4-3 and J is TRBJ2-2; no definite D call. V was trimmed by 1 base and J by 5 bases, leaving 11 bases between them. The CDR3 sequence is 15 residues long. Germline V gene data show CDR1 as LGHNA and CDR2 as YSLEER. CDR3 sequence: CASSQAVGRTGELFF. The CDR3 nucleotides read TGCGCCAGCAGCCAAGCGGTAGGAAGGACCGGGGAGCTGTTTTTT.

J is TRBJ2-7 and V is TRBV30, with D possibly matching TRBD2 (5 bases). The CDR3 is 15 residues long. Germline V gives CDR1 GTSNPN, CDR2 SVGIG (reference sequence). V dropped 0 bases and J dropped 2 bases, with 14 bases sitting between them. This CDR3 reads CAWSVRVGIAYEQYF. In nucleotides, the CDR3 is TGTGCCTGGAGTGTACGAGTCGGGATCGCCTACGAGCAGTACTTC.

The rearrangement uses TRBV6-5 and TRBJ2-1, with 11 positions matching TRBD2. The CDR3 has 14 amino acids. V lost 2 bases to trimming and J lost 8 bases; unmatched junction nucleotides: 2. Germline V gene lookup returns CDR1 MNHEY and CDR2 SVGAGI. CDR3: CASSYTSGRYEQFF. The CDR3 DNA reads TGTGCCAGCAGTTACACTAGCGGGAGATATGAGCAGTTCTTC.

The chain recombines TRBV27 with TRBJ2-2; TRBD2 matches 7 bases. Germline trimming cut 2 bases from V and 4 bases from J; bases unmatched to any gene: 7. Germline CDR1 and CDR2: MNHEY and SMNVEV (reference sequence). The CDR3 is 16 amino acids. The CDR3 is CASSLGGEMSTGELFF. In DNA form, the CDR3 reads TGTGCCAGCAGTTTAGGGGGGGAGATGAGCACCGGGGAGCTGTTTTTT.

This clone is labeled as medium-sized. The chain has TRBV7-9 and TRBJ2-1; no reliable D call. The CDR3 spans 11 residues. Trimming removed 10 bases at V and 7 bases at J, with 11 bases between. The germline CDR1 and CDR2 sequences are SEHNR and FQNEAQ (reference sequence). The CDR3, as DNA: TGTGCCACCTACCCACTTAATGAGCAGTTCTTC. This gives the protein CATYPLNEQFF.

J is TRBJ1-5 and V is TRBV21-1. TRBV21-1 is designated a pseudogene. The CDR3 covers 15 residues. CDR3 residues: CASSKRGRGDQPQHF. The CDR3, as DNA: TGTGCCAGCAGCAAACGGGGCCGGGGTGATCAGCCCCAGCATTTT.

This chain connects TRBV5-4 to TRBJ2-1; D tentatively reads TRBD1 or TRBD2 (6 bases each). The CDR3 runs to 13 residues. Germline V CDR1 and CDR2: SGHNT, YYREEE (reference sequence). Trimming took 0 bases from V and 10 from J, leaving 11 bases between them. This chain's CDR3 is CASSLVGGGEQFF. The CDR3 nucleotides are TGTGCCAGCAGCTTGGTAGGGGGAGGCGAGCAGTTCTTC.

CDR3 DNA sequence: TGTGCCAGCAGTTTAAGGGGCTATGGGACACAATACAATGAGCAGTTCTTC. Amino acid sequence: CASSLRGYGTQYNEQFF. The chain carries TRBV27 and TRBJ2-1, with D perhaps matching TRBD1 (6 bases). From germline, CDR1 is MNHEY and CDR2 SMNVEV (reference sequence). CDR3 length equals 17 residues. The V and J ends lost 2 bases and 4 bases respectively, with 18 bases between them.

This sequence joins TRBV6-1 and TRBJ1-3, with D maybe TRBD1 (5 bases). Germline V lookup: CDR1 MNHNS, CDR2 SASEGT. Trimming shortened V by 2 bases and J by 1 base, and 9 bases separated the two germline ends. The CDR3 sequence is 15 residues long. The CDR3 reads CASSELAGSGNTIYF. CDR3 DNA: TGTGCCAGCAGTGAACTGGCAGGGTCTGGAAACACCATATATTTT.

V usage is TRBV11-3 and J usage is TRBJ2-7, with 10 bases aligning to TRBD1. With 1 base clipped from V and 2 bases from J, the junction kept 5 bases outside the gene matches. The CDR3 has 16 amino acids. Germline V gives CDR1 SGHNT, CDR2 YENEEA. In DNA form, the CDR3 reads TGTGCCAGCAGCTTAGGACGACAGGGGGCTCCCTACGAGCAGTACTTC. This codes for CASSLGRQGAPYEQYF. Complete variable domain (other parts from reference TRBV11-3 and TRBJ2-7): EAGVVQSPRYKIIEKKQPVAFWCNPISGHNTLYWYLQNLGQGPELLIRYENEEAVDDSQLPKDRFSAERLKGVDSTLKIQPAELGDSAVYLCASSLGRQGAPYEQYFGPGTRLTVT.

The chain uses TRBV29-1 and TRBJ2-7; tentatively, D is TRBD1 or TRBD2 (6 bases each). Looked up from germline, CDR1 is SQVTM and CDR2 is ANQGSEA. Trimming removed 4 bases from V and 5 bases from J, with 15 bases in between. The CDR3 has 13 amino acids. CDR3 sequence: CSVGGGGGHEQYF. The CDR3 region has the DNA TGCAGCGTTGGAGGTGGAGGGGGTCACGAGCAGTACTTC.

This clone was detected a few times. V usage is TRBV11-2 and J usage is TRBJ1-1; D is undetermined. Trimming cost V 5 bases and J 1 base, with 11 bases left between them. This CDR3 has 14 amino acids. Germline V gene lookup returns CDR1 SGHAT and CDR2 FQNNGV. The CDR3 region has the DNA TGTGCCAGCAGCCTGGGGTTTGGGAACACTGAAGCTTTCTTT. Translation: CASSLGFGNTEAFF.